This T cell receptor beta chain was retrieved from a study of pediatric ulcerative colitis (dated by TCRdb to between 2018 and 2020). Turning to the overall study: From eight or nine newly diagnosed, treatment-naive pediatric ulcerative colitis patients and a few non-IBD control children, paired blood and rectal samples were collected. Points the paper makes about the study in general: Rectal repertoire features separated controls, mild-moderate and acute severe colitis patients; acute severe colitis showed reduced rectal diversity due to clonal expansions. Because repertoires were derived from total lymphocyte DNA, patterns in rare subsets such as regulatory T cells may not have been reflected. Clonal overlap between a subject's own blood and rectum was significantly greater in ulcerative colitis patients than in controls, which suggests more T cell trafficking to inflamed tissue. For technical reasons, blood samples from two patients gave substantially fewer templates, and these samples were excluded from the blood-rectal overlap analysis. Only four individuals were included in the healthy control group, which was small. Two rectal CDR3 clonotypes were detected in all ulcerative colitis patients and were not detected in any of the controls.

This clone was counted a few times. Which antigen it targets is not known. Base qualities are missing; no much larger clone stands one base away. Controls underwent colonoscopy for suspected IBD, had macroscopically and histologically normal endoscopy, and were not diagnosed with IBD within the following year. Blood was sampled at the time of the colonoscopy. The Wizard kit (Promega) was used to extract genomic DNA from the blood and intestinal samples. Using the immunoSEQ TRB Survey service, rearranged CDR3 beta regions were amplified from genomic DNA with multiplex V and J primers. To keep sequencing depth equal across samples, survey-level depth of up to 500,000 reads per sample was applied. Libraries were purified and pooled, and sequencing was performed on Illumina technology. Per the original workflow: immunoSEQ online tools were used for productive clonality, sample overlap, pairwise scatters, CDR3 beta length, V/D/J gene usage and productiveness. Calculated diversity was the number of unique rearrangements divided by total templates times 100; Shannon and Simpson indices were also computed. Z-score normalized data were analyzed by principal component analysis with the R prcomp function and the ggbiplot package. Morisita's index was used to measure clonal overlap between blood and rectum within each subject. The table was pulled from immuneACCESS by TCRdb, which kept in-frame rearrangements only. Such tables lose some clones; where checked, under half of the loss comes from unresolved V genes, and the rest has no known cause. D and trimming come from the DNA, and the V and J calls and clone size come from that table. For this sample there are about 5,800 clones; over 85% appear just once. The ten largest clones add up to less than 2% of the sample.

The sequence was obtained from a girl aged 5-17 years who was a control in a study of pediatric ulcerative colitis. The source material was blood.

CDR3 loop: CASRYGRAMNTEAFF. The base sequence is TGTGCCAGCAGATACGGGAGGGCCATGAACACTGAAGCTTTCTTT. The rearrangement combines TRBV11-2 with TRBJ1-1; the D gene remains uncertain. V loses 6 bases, J loses 0 bases, and the germline ends lie 14 bases apart. The CDR3 measures 15 amino acids from cysteine to phenylalanine. CDR3 DNA only is kept here, 45 bases in frame from base 1. The germline V gene sets CDR1 to SGHAT and CDR2 to FQNNGV.